The 32 T cell receptor beta chains reported below all come from one sample, sequenced in a study of T cell responses to AZD1222 COVID-19 vaccine. Repertoires were generated with immunoSEQ multiplex PCR, while TCRdb's copy carries only in-frame clones and drops some. This table has roughly 86,000 clones, 85% appearing once. The specimen comprised peripheral blood, sampled 28 days after the second AZD1222 dose. These receptors came from an adult who received the AZD1222 COVID-19 vaccine.

The V call is TRBV2, the J call TRBJ2-1; 7 bases are a match to TRBD2. The ends lost 5 bases at V and 6 bases at J; junction bases unmatched: 4. The CDR3 is 13 amino acids. From germline, CDR1 is SNHLY and CDR2 FYNNEI. CDR3: CASSRSGTNEQFF. Here the CDR3 DNA reads TGTGCCAGCAGTAGGAGCGGGACCAATGAGCAGTTCTTC.

V usage is TRBV4-3 and J usage is TRBJ2-1; 12 bases match TRBD2. The CDR3 has 18 amino acids. The junction had 9 bases not matched to a gene; V was cut back by 0 bases and J by 6 bases. Germline-derived CDR1 and CDR2 are LGHNA and YSLEER. The CDR3 DNA reads TGCGCCAGCAGCCAAGATCAAATCGGACTAGCGGGATCCAATGAGCAGTTCTTC. This encodes CASSQDQIGLAGSNEQFF.

This clone was picked up one time. The chain has TRBV27 and TRBJ2-5, with D possibly TRBD2 on 7 matching bases. The CDR3 consists of 15 residues. V lost 6 bases, J lost 5 bases, and 19 bases lay in between. CDR1 is MNHEY, CDR2 SMNVEV, per germline (reference sequence). The CDR3 nucleotides are TGTGCCAGCAGGGAAGGACAGTCCGGGAGGGAGACCCAGTACTTC. Protein: CASREGQSGRETQYF.

The chain has TRBV5-4 and TRBJ1-4, with TRBD1 matching 9 bases. V was pared by 0 bases and J by 8 bases, with 5 bases of the junction left unmatched. Germline values: CDR1 SGHNT, CDR2 YYREEE (reference sequence). The CDR3 contains 15 residues. This chain's CDR3 is CASSLGGTGTEKLFF. The DNA for the CDR3 is TGTGCCAGCAGCTTGGGGGGGACAGGGACCGAAAAACTGTTTTTT.

The chain is built from TRBV5-4 and TRBJ2-2; D uncertain. CDR1 SGHNT and CDR2 YYREEE come from the germline V gene (reference sequence). Trimming took 2 bases from V and 0 from J, leaving 8 bases between them. The CDR3 is 15 residues long. CDR3 amino acids: CASSFWTANTGELFF. For the CDR3, the DNA is TGTGCCAGCAGCTTCTGGACCGCGAACACCGGGGAGCTGTTTTTT.

The V call is TRBV7-3, the J call TRBJ2-1; 10 bases match TRBD1. With V trimmed by 5 bases and J by 7 bases, 11 bases remained unmatched. Germline V lookup: CDR1 SGHTA, CDR2 FQGTGA. The CDR3 spans 16 residues. CDR3 sequence (DNA): TGTGCCAGCAGCCCTCGGGACAGGGGAATACGAAATGAGCAGTTCTTC. Amino acid sequence: CASSPRDRGIRNEQFF. The full variable domain, in which reference TRBV7-3 and TRBJ2-1 provide the parts outside the CDR3, is GAGVSQTPSNKVTEKGKYVELRCDPISGHTALYWYRQSLGQGPEFLIYFQGTGAADDSGLPNDRFFAVRPEGSVSTLKIQRTERGDSAVYLCASSPRDRGIRNEQFFGPGTRLTVL.

J is TRBJ2-7 and V is TRBV9; D may correspond to TRBD1 or TRBD2 (5 bases each). The CDR3 length is 14 residues. Germline V gives CDR1 SGDLS, CDR2 YYNGEE. Trimming shortened V by 1 base and J by 5 bases, and 13 bases separated the two germline ends. The CDR3 spells CASSVRGVRDEQYF. The CDR3 DNA sequence: TGTGCCAGCAGCGTACGAGGGGTGAGGGACGAGCAGTACTTC.

The chain has TRBV10-3 and TRBJ2-3; D is possibly TRBD2 (6 bases). Per germline, CDR1 ENHRY and CDR2 SYGVKD. The CDR3 length is 13 residues. Trimming left V 10 bases short and J 2 bases short, with 13 bases between. CDR3 bases: TGTGCCACTACCGGGACTCCCACAGATACGCAGTATTTT. Translation gives CATTGTPTDTQYF.

This clone is a singleton in its sample. The rearrangement joins TRBV12-3 or TRBV12-4 to TRBJ2-1, with D tentatively TRBD2 (6 bases). CDR3 length: 13 amino acids. Trimming removed 6 bases from V and 7 bases from J, with 13 bases in between. CDR3: CASSPGLSNEQFF. CDR3 nucleotide sequence: TGTGCCAGCAGCCCAGGACTATCGAATGAGCAGTTCTTC.

As for this clone: A read error may account for a junction end that differs from germline. This chain's CDR3 is CASSPTVMGGLHF. For the CDR3, the DNA is TGTGCCAGCAGCCCCACGGTTATGGGGGGGCTGCACTTC. The chain couples TRBV3-1 (or the pseudogene TRBV3-2) to TRBJ2-7; perhaps TRBD2 as D (7 bases). In germline, CDR1 is LGHDT, CDR2 YNNKEL (reference sequence). The CDR3 is 13 amino acids.

The chain uses TRBV4-3 and TRBJ2-7, with a possible D match to TRBD2 (5 bases). Germline-derived CDR1 and CDR2 are LGHNA and YSLEER. The CDR3 is 15 amino acids. V lost 1 base and J lost 4, with 14 bases in between. The DNA of the CDR3 is TGCGCCAGCAGCCAAGTTGCGGGCAGTCGGTACGAGCAGTACTTC. Its protein is CASSQVAGSRYEQYF.

The table lists this clone with a count of one. CDR3 region: CASSLSGGTYNEQFF. The CDR3 nucleotides read TGCGCCAGCAGCCTAAGCGGGGGGACCTACAATGAGCAGTTCTTC. The rearrangement uses TRBV5-1 and TRBJ2-1, with 9 bases aligning to TRBD2. The CDR3 is 15 residues long. J gave up 2 bases and V 4 bases, and 4 bases lay outside the gene matches. Germline V CDR1 and CDR2: SGHRS, YFSETQ.

The chain joins TRBV27 to TRBJ1-5, with a weak D call TRBD1 (5 bases). The V end was cut by 5 bases, the J end by 3 bases, with 17 bases between. This CDR3 is built from 16 residues. Germline-derived CDR1 and CDR2 are MNHEY and SMNVEV (reference sequence). This CDR3 reads CASSGGQGLYNQPQHF. CDR3 coding DNA: TGTGCCAGCAGTGGTGGCCAGGGCTTATACAATCAGCCCCAGCATTTT.

The chain couples TRBV7-9 to TRBJ1-1; possible D gene TRBD1, 6 bases. CDR3 size: 16 residues. V shed 1 base and J shed 1 base, with 13 bases lying between them. Germline CDR1 is SEHNR and CDR2 is FQNEAQ (reference sequence). Here the CDR3 DNA reads TGTGCCAGCAGCTTAGGGGGGCAGGGGCGGAACACTGAAGCTTTCTTT. As protein: CASSLGGQGRNTEAFF.

The CDR3 reads CASSPQGLGDYEQYF. The DNA of the CDR3 is TGTGCCAGCAGCCCCCAAGGGTTAGGGGACTACGAGCAGTACTTC. V gene TRBV5-4 combines with J gene TRBJ2-7, with D possibly TRBD1 on 5 matching bases. The CDR3 consists of 15 residues. Trimming removed 4 bases at V and 3 bases at J, with 17 bases between. Per the germline V gene, CDR1 is SGHNT and CDR2 is YYREEE (reference sequence).

The chain couples TRBV5-1 to TRBJ1-2; 11 nucleotides line up with TRBD1. The CDR3 is 14 amino acids. Per germline, CDR1 SGHRS and CDR2 YFSETQ. Losses at the gene ends were 4 bases for V and 8 bases for J; bases not matched to a gene: 7. The CDR3 spells CASSPGQGAGGYTF. CDR3 coding DNA: TGCGCCAGCAGCCCCGGACAGGGGGCGGGGGGCTACACCTTC.

This clone was detected only once. The rearrangement joins TRBV15 to TRBJ2-3; D is uncertain. V was cut by 3 bases and J by 3 bases, with 7 bases left in between. This CDR3 has 13 amino acids. The germline gives CDR1 LNHNV, CDR2 YYDKDF (reference sequence). CDR3 sequence (DNA): TGTGCCACCAGCAGCCTTAAGACAGATACGCAGTATTTT. Its translation: CATSSLKTDTQYF.

The chain joins TRBV16 to TRBJ1-3; no firm D call. The CDR3 covers 15 residues. Trimming stripped 1 base from V and 4 bases from J, with 11 bases between. The germline CDR1 and CDR2 sequences are KGHSY and FQNENV. The CDR3 loop reads CASSQLTAYGNTIYF. The CDR3 DNA reads as TGTGCCAGCAGCCAATTAACAGCCTACGGAAACACCATATATTTT.

The chain uses TRBV3-1 (or the pseudogene TRBV3-2) and TRBJ1-2; D may be TRBD1 (6 bases). CDR1 and CDR2 (germline): LGHDT, YNNKEL (reference sequence). The CDR3 is 18 residues long. The ends were cut back, 6 bases at V and 8 bases at J, with 31 bases in the middle. The CDR3 region is CASSPPTLRDIRSGGYTF. The CDR3 DNA sequence: TGTGCCAGCAGTCCTCCTACCCTCCGGGACATCCGGAGCGGGGGCTACACCTTC.

The rearrangement joins TRBV7-2 to TRBJ2-2; D is undetermined. V was clipped by 5 bases and J by 6 bases, with 13 bases between them. The CDR3 is 14 amino acids. CDR1 SGHTA and CDR2 FQGNSA come from the germline V gene. This chain's CDR3 is CASSVGVHSGELFF. The CDR3 DNA sequence: TGTGCCAGCAGCGTAGGAGTACACTCCGGGGAGCTGTTTTTT.

The chain recombines TRBV2 with TRBJ1-5, with D hard to call. Trimming removed 3 bases from V and 1 base from J, with 4 bases in between. Per germline, CDR1 SNHLY and CDR2 FYNNEI. The CDR3 has 13 residues. CDR3 in DNA: TGTGCCAGCAGTGAGAGAAGCAATCAGCCCCAGCATTTT. It is translated as CASSERSNQPQHF.

This rearrangement joins TRBV20-1 to TRBJ2-7; no reliable D call. Germline lookup yields CDR1 DFQATT and CDR2 SNEGSKA (reference sequence). Between the trimmed V and J ends, which lost 3 bases and 10 bases, there was a span of 7 bases. This CDR3 has 9 amino acids. CDR3 loop: CSASPRQYF. Here the CDR3 DNA reads TGCAGTGCTAGTCCTCGACAGTACTTC.

This sequence joins TRBV7-2 and TRBJ2-3; 12 nucleotides line up with TRBD2. Trimming cost V 3 bases and J 6 bases; bases outside gene matches: 4. The CDR3 length is 15 residues. CDR1 is SGHTA and CDR2 is FQGNSA in the germline V gene. The chain's CDR3 is CASSFLAGGWDTQYF. CDR3 nucleotides: TGTGCCAGCAGCTTCCTAGCGGGGGGGTGGGATACGCAGTATTTT.

The chain uses TRBV18 and TRBJ2-7; perhaps TRBD2 as D (5 bases). Trimming pared 0 bases from V and 7 bases from J, leaving 13 bases between. This CDR3 is built from 14 residues. The germline CDR1 and CDR2 sequences are KGHSH and LQKENI. CDR3 loop: CASSPPGSAPEQYF. CDR3 DNA: TGTGCCAGCTCACCACCTGGGAGCGCCCCTGAGCAGTACTTC.

In its sample, this clone was seen once. The CDR3 DNA follows: TGTGCCAGCAGCCCCGGATTGAACACTGAAGCTTTCTTT. Its translation: CASSPGLNTEAFF. V gene TRBV7-3 combines with J gene TRBJ1-1; no definite D call. The CDR3 totals 13 residues. The V gene's germline CDR1 is SGHTA and CDR2 FQGTGA. V lost 5 bases and J 0 bases, leaving 7 bases between the germline ends.

The rearrangement uses TRBV15 and TRBJ2-7; TRBD1 is a possible D gene (5 bases). Trimming removed 1 base from V and 3 bases from J, with 10 bases in between. CDR3 length: 14 residues. Germline-derived CDR1 and CDR2 are LNHNV and YYDKDF (reference sequence). This CDR3 reads CATSRVGVNYEQYF. The CDR3 DNA sequence: TGTGCCACCAGCAGAGTAGGGGTTAACTACGAGCAGTACTTC.

The J gene is TRBJ2-2, the V gene TRBV9, with 11 bases aligning to TRBD2. V gave up 3 bases and J gave up 2 bases; unmatched junction bases: 9. The CDR3 is made up of 18 amino acids. The V gene's germline CDR1 is SGDLS and CDR2 YYNGEE. DNA of the CDR3: TGTGCCAGCAGCGCACCCCCCGGGACTAGCGGTAACACCGGGGAGCTGTTTTTT. As protein: CASSAPPGTSGNTGELFF.

This chain uses TRBV5-8 with TRBJ2-5, with TRBD1 matching 9 bases. The CDR3 runs 15 residues. V was pared by 3 bases and J by 4 bases, with 7 bases of the junction left unmatched. Germline CDR1 reads SGHTS; CDR2 reads YDEGEE. The CDR3 bases are TGTGCCAGCAGCTCCGGGACAGGGTATACAGAGACCCAGTACTTC. Its protein product is CASSSGTGYTETQYF. Using reference TRBV5-8 and TRBJ2-5 for the parts outside the CDR3, the full variable domain is EAGVTQSPTHLIKTRGQQATLRCSPISGHTSVYWYQQALGLGLQFLLWYDEGEERNRGNFPPRFSGRQFPNYSSELNVNALELEDSALYLCASSSGTGYTETQYFGPGTRLLVL.

This clone has more than one count but fewer than ten. The rearrangement uses TRBV5-6 and TRBJ1-1; the D is unclear. The V gene's germline CDR1 is SGHDT and CDR2 YYEEEE. The CDR3 loop spans 13 amino acids. V dropped 4 bases and J dropped 2 bases, with 9 bases sitting between them. CDR3 coding DNA: TGTGCCAGCAGCCCGAGGGTCAACACTGAAGCTTTCTTT. Its protein product is CASSPRVNTEAFF.

This sequence joins TRBV6-5 and TRBJ2-2; TRBD2 matches 7 bases. Germline V gene data show CDR1 as MNHEY and CDR2 as SVGAGI. The CDR3 extends over 15 amino acids. V shed 2 bases and J 3 bases; nucleotides not matched to a gene: 3. CDR3 DNA: TGTGCCAGCAGTTACCTAGCGGAGTACACCGGGGAGCTGTTTTTT. The encoded protein is CASSYLAEYTGELFF.

This chain connects TRBV4-3 to TRBJ2-1, with D perhaps TRBD1 (7 bases). Germline-derived CDR1 and CDR2 are LGHNA and YSLEER. The CDR3 has 15 residues. V lost 2 bases, J lost 4 bases, and 12 bases lay in between. The CDR3 DNA follows: TGCGCCAGCAGCCAAACCGCGGGACAGTACAATGAGCAGTTCTTC. Encoded protein: CASSQTAGQYNEQFF.

The chain employs TRBV7-3 and TRBJ2-2, with D possibly being TRBD2 (6 bases). This CDR3 comprises 13 residues. Trimming removed 4 bases from V and 6 bases from J, with 9 bases in between. Germline-derived CDR1 and CDR2 are SGHTA and FQGTGA. The CDR3 region has the DNA TGTGCCAGCAGCTCGGGACTTCCCGGGGAGCTGTTTTTT. Translation: CASSSGLPGELFF.